This T cell receptor beta chain was recovered during a study of blood T cell repertoires in COVID-19. For the study at large: Sources were T cells, B-cell-depleted T cells, or PBMCs; the material itself was cDNA or gDNA.

The CDR3 runs to 18 residues. Germline values: CDR1 SNHLY, CDR2 FYNNEI. J lost 1 base, V lost 0 bases, and 9 bases had no gene match. The data were produced by immunoSEQ multiplex PCR, yet TCRdb's version contains in-frame clones alone and is incomplete. The table shows just over 350,000 clones, with less than 90% occurring only once. This study enrolled people aged 18 to 89 from 24 US geographic areas. The source material was PBMCs or T cells enriched from blood (not recorded which). This receptor was identified in a woman aged 30 to 39 who had recovered from COVID-19. The rearrangement links TRBV2 to TRBJ1-5, with TRBD1 matching over 7 bases. CDR3: CASSEAQGGLWSNQPQHF. The CDR3 DNA follows: TGTGCCAGCAGTGAAGCGCAGGGGGGTTTGTGGAGCAATCAGCCCCAGCATTTT. The full variable domain, in which reference TRBV2 and TRBJ1-5 provide the parts outside the CDR3, is EPEVTQTPSHQVTQMGQEVILRCVPISNHLYFYWYRQILGQKVEFLVSFYNNEISEKSEIFDDQFSVERPDGSNFTLKIRSTKLEDSAMYFCASSEAQGGLWSNQPQHFGDGTRLSIL.